A selection of T cell receptor beta chains follows, all from one sample in a study of T-cell memory formation after mild COVID-19. Each CDR3 protein gets one entry after TCRdb re-called the 5' RACE reads with MiXCR. The sample yields 200,000 to 250,000 distinct CDR3 sequences, approximately 9% seen once. Specimen: PBMCs or a T cell subset sorted from them (not recorded which). These receptors were obtained from a man younger than 35 who had mild COVID-19 (a few samples of this study predate the infection). Cell type and time point are not known. The conserved cysteine and the conserved F or W are not part of the CDR3 here. The order of the fields is V gene, J gene, clone size, CDR3 protein. Clone size is not always given. Where it is, it says once, few, many or a class for expanded clones.

TRBV15,TRBJ1-6,few,ATSRDRLGDISSPLH
TRBV7-9,TRBJ1-6,-,ASSFGPPGPLH
TRBV7-9,TRBJ2-3,few,ASSERGRGSTDTQY
TRBV5-4,TRBJ2-1,many,ASSVSSSSYNEQF
TRBV7-2,TRBJ2-7,many,ASSSGPGGVEQY
TRBV7-2,TRBJ2-2,-,ASSWDPPGTGELF
TRBV15,TRBJ1-1,-,ATSRGPQGQGSTEAF
TRBV5-1,TRBJ1-2,-,ASSMTGGYGYT
TRBV18,TRBJ1-2,many,ASSPDGTYGYT
TRBV15,TRBJ2-3,-,ATREGADTDTQY
TRBV7-3,TRBJ2-3,-,ASSRGTGDTQY